This TCR beta chain originates from a study of CD4 T cells in relation to SARS-CoV-2 and coronaviruses. Study summary: The restricting HLA molecule for shared crossreactive spike epitopes was mapped.

Points from the study as a whole: This crossreactivity analysis covered spike protein alone, no other viral proteins. Pre-pandemic and post-infection samples never came from the same donor.

The data were produced by immunoSEQ multiplex PCR, yet TCRdb's version contains in-frame clones alone and is incomplete. Of about 56,000 clones listed, about 92% are singletons. Trimming removed 5 bases from V and 6 bases from J, with 16 bases in between. This CDR3 has 14 amino acids. Germline V gene data show CDR1 as SGHVS and CDR2 as FQNEAQ. Naive and memory CD4+ T cells were separated from cryopreserved PBMCs. A remark on this clone: Its antigen remains unknown.

The sequenced sample consisted of naive CD4+ T cells from PBMCs. Specified subset: naive CD4+ T cells isolated by negative enrichment. The rearrangement links TRBV7-8 to TRBJ1-1; tentative D call: TRBD1 (5 bases). The TCR was taken from an adult with COVID-19. The CDR3 loop is CASSPHWGWAEAFF. The CDR3 bases are TGTGCCAGCAGCCCCCACTGGGGGTGGGCTGAAGCTTTCTTT.